What follows is one TCR beta chain and its context. Its antigen is still unknown. The data are from a study of shared clonotypes between healthy human individuals. Across the whole study: Donor ages ranged 18 to 49 years: a couple of women, a few men.

Trimming took 4 bases from V and 1 from J, leaving 14 bases between them. The germline gives CDR1 ENHRY, CDR2 SYGVKD. The CDR3 covers 15 residues. Using immunoSEQ multiplex PCR, the repertoire was profiled, and TCRdb retains in-frame clones only, with some absent. Among some 510,000 clones listed, 79% were seen once. Study-wide results and caveats: Sequencing depth was a factor that was expected to affect clonotype sharing among donors.

Sequenced input: PBMCs. The chain recombines TRBV10-3 with TRBJ2-7, with a possible D match to TRBD1 (6 bases). This sequence was found in a woman between 35 and 50 years old in good health. Some clones in this sample may be carry-over from other donors' samples. The CDR3 region is CAISGPGQGSYEQYF. The CDR3 DNA follows: TGTGCCATCAGTGGCCCGGGGCAGGGGTCCTACGAGCAGTACTTC.